Following are 23 T cell receptor beta chains from one sample sequenced in a study of T cells in localized non-small cell lung cancer. TCRdb's copy holds only in-frame clones and misses some; the assay was immunoSEQ multiplex PCR. The data show some 28,000 clones, with 87% seen just once and around 6.8% held by the top ten. This material consisted of peripheral blood, taken before any cancer treatment. The receptor set was obtained from a male donor older than 55 with stage I lung adenocarcinoma.

The J gene is TRBJ1-6, the V gene TRBV14; D is unresolved. V was trimmed by 4 bases and J by 10 bases, leaving 20 bases between them. Per the germline V gene, CDR1 is SGHDN and CDR2 is FVKESK. The length of the CDR3 is 16 residues. In nucleotides, the CDR3 is TGTGCCAGCAGCCTTCTTACTCCAGGAGGAGCCTCACCCCTCCACTTT. This codes for CASSLLTPGGASPLHF.

The chain links TRBV19 to TRBJ1-2; a possible D gene is TRBD1 (5 bases). V lost 10 bases to trimming and J lost 4 bases, with 16 bases between them. The CDR3 is 13 amino acids. Germline V gene data show CDR1 as LNHDA and CDR2 as SQIVND (reference sequence). The CDR3 sequence: CATKGVETYGYTF. The CDR3 bases are TGTGCCACCAAAGGGGTAGAAACCTATGGCTACACCTTC.

The genes are TRBV9 and TRBJ2-5; the match to TRBD2 covers 8 bases. CDR3 size: 15 residues. With V trimmed by 3 bases and J by 1 base, 5 bases remained unmatched. Germline V lookup: CDR1 SGDLS, CDR2 YYNGEE. The CDR3 sequence: CASSGAAGGQETQYF. Written as DNA, the CDR3 is TGTGCCAGCAGCGGGGCGGCGGGGGGCCAAGAGACCCAGTACTTC.

V is TRBV5-1 and J is TRBJ1-1, with D unresolved. The CDR3 sequence is 16 residues long. The V gene lost 0 bases and the J gene lost 0 bases, with 12 bases spanning the gap. CDR1 SGHRS and CDR2 YFSETQ come from the germline V gene. The DNA for the CDR3 is TGCGCCAGCAGCTTGGGGTTCGGCGAGTTGAACACTGAAGCTTTCTTT. Translated, it gives CASSLGFGELNTEAFF.

The chain uses TRBV27 and TRBJ2-6, with 7 bases lining up with TRBD1. Unmatched junction bases numbered 19, after V lost 8 bases and J lost 0 bases. In germline, CDR1 is MNHEY, CDR2 SMNVEV (reference sequence). This CDR3 has 20 residues. As DNA, the CDR3 is TGTGCCAGCGGAATGAGTTTACCGGGACAGTTGGGCTCTGGGGCCAACGTCCTGACTTTC. It encodes CASGMSLPGQLGSGANVLTF.

This chain uses TRBV14 with TRBJ1-3; maybe TRBD1 (6 bases). CDR3 length equals 15 residues. Germline CDR1 is SGHDN and CDR2 is FVKESK. V was pared by 2 bases and J by 1 base, with 9 bases between. CDR3: CASSQTGLSGNTIYF. The CDR3, as DNA: TGTGCCAGCAGCCAAACAGGGTTATCTGGAAACACCATATATTTT.

This rearrangement joins TRBV13 to TRBJ2-4; possible D gene TRBD1, 6 bases. V was pared by 6 bases and J by 4 bases, with 16 bases between. This CDR3 comprises 15 residues. The germline V gene encodes CDR1 PRHDT and CDR2 FYEKMQ (reference sequence). In nucleotides, the CDR3 is TGTGCCAGCAGTCCCCGTTATGGACAGAAAAACATTCAGTACTTC. It encodes CASSPRYGQKNIQYF. Drawing the rest from reference TRBV13 and TRBJ2-4, the complete variable domain is AAGVIQSPRHLIKEKRETATLKCYPIPRHDTVYWYQQGPGQDPQFLISFYEKMQSDKGSIPDRFSAQQFSDYHSELNMSSLELGDSALYFCASSPRYGQKNIQYFGAGTRLSVL.

J is TRBJ1-4 and V is TRBV28, with D unclear. The CDR3 contains 14 residues. V lost 2 bases and J lost 5, with 9 bases in between. The V gene's germline CDR1 is MDHEN and CDR2 SYDVKM. The CDR3 loop is CASSLIEPNEKLFF. The CDR3 region has the DNA TGTGCCAGCAGTTTAATAGAACCCAATGAAAAACTGTTTTTT. Filled out from reference TRBV28 and TRBJ1-4, the complete variable domain reads DVKVTQSSRYLVKRTGEKVFLECVQDMDHENMFWYRQDPGLGLRLIYFSYDVKMKEKGDIPEGYSVSREKKERFSLILESASTNQTSMYLCASSLIEPNEKLFFGSGTQLSVL.

V and J are TRBV6-5 and TRBJ2-1; TRBD2 matches at 9 bases. Germline-derived CDR1 and CDR2 are MNHEY and SVGAGI. Trimming removed 6 bases from V and 5 bases from J; junction bases left unmatched: 8. The CDR3 is 15 residues long. CDR3 sequence (DNA): TGTGCCAGCAGACCCCCGGGACTAGCCCACAATGAGCAGTTCTTC. Translated, it gives CASRPPGLAHNEQFF.

This clone was seen more than once but under ten times. Other DNA sequences within the sample encode an identical CDR3. V gene TRBV5-6 combines with J gene TRBJ2-5; D is possibly TRBD2 (6 bases). The V gene lost 1 base and the J gene lost 4 bases, with 14 bases spanning the gap. The CDR3 spans 15 residues. Germline V CDR1 and CDR2: SGHDT, YYEEEE. The CDR3 nucleotides read TGTGCCAGCAGCTTGCTGGCGGGGCGGGGAGAGACCCAGTACTTC. Translation: CASSLLAGRGETQYF. Based on the CDR3 plus reference TRBV5-6 and TRBJ2-5, the full variable domain is DAGVTQSPTHLIKTRGQQVTLRCSPKSGHDTVSWYQQALGQGPQFIFQYYEEEERQRGNFPDRFSGHQFPNYSSELNVNALLLGDSALYLCASSLLAGRGETQYFGPGTRLLVL.

The chain uses TRBV19 and TRBJ1-2; D call uncertain. Germline CDR1 is LNHDA and CDR2 is SQIVND (reference sequence). The ends were cut back, 5 bases at V and 11 bases at J, with 12 bases in the middle. The CDR3 is 11 residues long. CDR3 in amino acids: CASSQAARYTF. As DNA, the CDR3 is TGTGCCAGTAGTCAGGCAGCCCGGTACACCTTC.

The chain joins TRBV19 to TRBJ2-1, with 7 bases lining up with TRBD2. CDR1 is LNHDA and CDR2 is SQIVND in the germline V gene (reference sequence). The V segment lost 5 bases and the J segment 3 bases; nucleotides outside the gene matches: 7. The CDR3 covers 15 residues. The CDR3 DNA sequence: TGTGCCAGTAGTTCGGGGGGTGGAGGCTACAATGAGCAGTTCTTC. Translation: CASSSGGGGYNEQFF.

V is TRBV27 and J is TRBJ2-1, with 8 bases aligning to TRBD1. The CDR3 extends over 15 amino acids. With V trimmed by 3 bases and J by 4 bases, 5 bases remained unmatched. CDR1 is MNHEY, CDR2 SMNVEV, per germline (reference sequence). The CDR3 DNA sequence: TGTGCCAGCAGTTTCCAGGGACAGGCTTACAATGAGCAGTTCTTC. Translation: CASSFQGQAYNEQFF.

This rearrangement joins TRBV7-2 to TRBJ1-5; no clear D gene. Trimming took 3 bases from V and 7 from J, leaving 10 bases between them. The CDR3 covers 13 residues. Germline CDR1 reads SGHTA; CDR2 reads FQGNSA. Written as DNA, the CDR3 is TGTGCCAGCAGCTTGGAAGGCGGACAGCCCCAGCATTTT. This translates into CASSLEGGQPQHF.

V gene TRBV5-5 combines with J gene TRBJ1-4; 8 positions match TRBD1. The CDR3 sequence is 16 residues long. The junction had 9 bases not matched to a gene; V was cut back by 4 bases and J by 4 bases. CDR1 and CDR2 (germline): SGHKS, YYEKEE (reference sequence). DNA for the CDR3: TGTGCCAGCAGCGTTTCGCCACAGGGGGGTAATGAAAAACTGTTTTTT. Amino acid sequence: CASSVSPQGGNEKLFF.

On this clone itself: This CDR3 is also generated by other DNA sequences in the sample. This sequence joins TRBV28 and TRBJ2-7; D is ambiguous. Germline CDR1 reads MDHEN; CDR2 reads SYDVKM. Trimming removed 6 bases at V and 7 bases at J, with 28 bases between. This CDR3 is 17 amino acids long. CDR3 bases: TGTGCCAGCAGCATGGGAAGCGAGATTTGGGTGACCTGGGAGCAGTACTTC. Translating it yields CASSMGSEIWVTWEQYF.

This clone was detected a few times. CDR3: CASSALDSHIQYF. The CDR3 coding sequence is TGTGCCAGTAGTGCGCTCGATTCTCACATTCAGTACTTC. The chain joins TRBV19 to TRBJ2-4; the D is unclear. The CDR3 loop spans 13 amino acids. The germline V and J ends were trimmed by 5 bases and 8 bases, with 13 bases remaining between them. Germline V gene data show CDR1 as LNHDA and CDR2 as SQIVND (reference sequence).

This clone was observed a few times. J is TRBJ1-1 and V is TRBV7-3; D is undetermined. The CDR3 contains 14 residues. Germline-derived CDR1 and CDR2 are SGHTA and FQGTGA. V lost 5 bases, J lost 1 base, and 11 bases lay in between. CDR3 sequence reads: CASSPGRGNTEAFF. CDR3 nucleotides: TGTGCCAGCAGCCCGGGCCGGGGGAACACTGAAGCTTTCTTT.

The chain combines TRBV13 with TRBJ2-7; 10 bases match TRBD1. This CDR3 comprises 15 residues. Germline values: CDR1 PRHDT, CDR2 FYEKMQ (reference sequence). Unmatched junction bases numbered 4, after V lost 3 bases and J lost 2 bases. The CDR3 DNA follows: TGTGCCAGCAGCTTTGGCGGGACAGGGGCCTACGAGCAGTACTTC. Translated: CASSFGGTGAYEQYF.

The chain joins TRBV6-6 to TRBJ2-1, with 7 bases fitting TRBD1. The ends lost 6 bases at V and 10 bases at J; junction bases unmatched: 9. This CDR3 contains 13 residues. Germline V gene lookup returns CDR1 MNHNY and CDR2 SVGAGI (reference sequence). The CDR3 protein is CASSLPQGPEQFF. The CDR3 coding sequence is TGTGCCAGCAGCCTTCCACAGGGGCCGGAGCAGTTCTTC.

The chain uses TRBV19 and TRBJ1-1; possible D gene TRBD1, 5 bases. There are 15 residues in the CDR3. V lost 5 bases and J 0 bases, leaving 13 bases between the germline ends. Germline V lookup: CDR1 LNHDA, CDR2 SQIVND (reference sequence). The CDR3 nucleotides read TGTGCCAGTAGTGGGGGGTCGCGGTTGAACACTGAAGCTTTCTTT. Translating gives CASSGGSRLNTEAFF.

This chain joins TRBV7-2 and TRBJ1-1, with D uncertain. The germline gives CDR1 SGHTA, CDR2 FQGNSA. CDR3 length equals 13 residues. Trimming took off 7 bases at V and 0 bases at J, with 9 bases between the two ends. CDR3 in DNA: TGTGCCAGCAACGATCTAGTGAACACTGAAGCTTTCTTT. Encoded protein: CASNDLVNTEAFF.

The chain recombines TRBV6-1 with TRBJ2-3; D unresolved. Per germline, CDR1 MNHNS and CDR2 SASEGT. CDR3 length: 14 amino acids. The V end lost 1 base, the J end lost 2 bases, and 7 bases lay between the germline ends. The CDR3 DNA reads TGTGCCAGCAGTGAAGGCGCCAACACAGATACGCAGTATTTT. This encodes CASSEGANTDTQYF.